This is a list of T cell receptor beta chains from one sample in a study of CD8 T cells in ankylosing spondylitis. Via MiXCR, TCRdb re-called the 5' RACE reads, giving one row per CDR3 protein. The sample carries about 500,000 distinct CDR3 sequences, 12% recorded once. Sequencing was done on a sample of blood, either unsorted or a sorted T cell fraction (not recorded which). These receptor sequences come from a male donor with ankylosing spondylitis. Each CDR3 is given with its conserved first and last residue. The D gene is left open where the match is weak. Not every row has a clone size; where given, it reads once, few, many or a size class.

>TRBJ2-1|-|TRBV20-1|-
CSADPSVSSYNEQFF
TGCAGTGCTGACCCTAGCGTAAGCTCCTACAATGAGCAGTTCTTC
>TRBJ2-3|few|TRBV5-6|TRBD2
CASSLVAGGDLAQYF
TGTGCCAGCAGCTTGGTAGCGGGAGGGGACCTCGCGCAGTATTTT
>TRBJ2-5|few|TRBV20-1|TRBD1
CSARGQGGNQETQYF
TGCAGTGCTAGAGGACAGGGGGGAAACCAAGAGACCCAGTACTTC
>TRBJ2-3|-|TRBV7-9|TRBD2
CASSQGAGVDTQYF
TGTGCCAGCAGCCAGGGAGCGGGAGTAGATACGCAGTATTTT
>TRBJ1-5|-|TRBV3-1|-
CASSQVLQPDQPQHF
TGTGCCAGCAGCCAAGTGTTACAGCCTGATCAGCCCCAGCATTTT
>TRBJ2-6|-|TRBV5-1|-
CASSLADGFLSGANVLTF
TGCGCCAGCAGCTTGGCGGACGGCTTCCTCTCTGGGGCCAACGTCCTGACTTTC
>TRBJ2-6|few|TRBV7-9|TRBD1
CASSGTGPASGANVLTF
TGTGCCAGCAGCGGGACAGGGCCTGCCTCTGGGGCCAACGTCCTGACTTTC
>TRBJ2-7|-|TRBV11-2|-
CASSSQDEQYF
TGTGCCAGCAGCTCGCAGGACGAGCAGTACTTC
>TRBJ1-1|many|TRBV20-1|TRBD1
CSARTGAMNTEAFF
TGCAGTGCTAGGACAGGGGCAATGAACACTGAAGCTTTCTTT
>TRBJ1-5|-|TRBV20-1|-
CSARDLAGGNQPQHF
TGCAGTGCTAGAGATCTCGCCGGTGGGAATCAGCCCCAGCATTTT
>TRBJ1-2|few|TRBV25-1|TRBD1
CASSPPQTGNYGYTF
TGTGCCAGCAGTCCCCCCCAGACAGGGAACTATGGCTACACCTTC
>TRBJ2-1|many|TRBV12-3/TRBV12-4|TRBD2
CASNRRLAGNYNEQFF
TGTGCCAGTAATAGGCGTCTAGCGGGGAACTACAATGAGCAGTTCTTC
>TRBJ2-7|many|TRBV12-3/TRBV12-4|TRBD2
CASSRTGLAEQYF
TGTGCCAGCAGCAGAACGGGACTAGCGGAGCAGTACTTC
>TRBJ2-1|few|TRBV28|TRBD2
CASGSPPSGRGLNEQFF
TGTGCCAGCGGATCGCCTCCTAGCGGGAGAGGTTTGAATGAGCAGTTCTTC
>TRBJ1-2|-|TRBV7-2|TRBD1
CASSLGGTGASNYGYTF
TGTGCCAGCAGCTTAGGGGGGACAGGGGCGTCCAACTATGGCTACACCTTC
>TRBJ2-3|few|TRBV7-9|-
CASSRVPDTQYF
TGTGCCAGCAGCCGAGTCCCAGATACGCAGTATTTT
>TRBJ2-4|many|TRBV7-6|TRBD1
CASSFAGGGNIQYF
TGTGCCAGCAGCTTTGCAGGGGGCGGGAACATTCAGTACTTC
>TRBJ2-3|many|TRBV20-1|TRBD2
CSARASGTDTQYF
TGCAGTGCTAGGGCTAGCGGTACAGATACGCAGTATTTT
>TRBJ2-2|-|TRBV25-1|-
CASLGGSGDTGELFF
TGTGCCAGCCTGGGGGGTTCTGGGGACACCGGGGAGCTGTTTTTT
>TRBJ2-6|-|TRBV5-5|-
CASSLFPSGANVLTF
TGTGCCAGCAGCTTGTTTCCGTCTGGGGCCAACGTCCTGACTTTC
>TRBJ1-6|few|TRBV20-1|TRBD1
CSARDPTGRGGPLHF
TGCAGTGCTAGGGACCCGACAGGGCGGGGAGGACCCCTCCACTTT
>TRBJ2-1|-|TRBV29-1|-
CSVEPTFSNEQFF
TGCAGCGTTGAACCAACCTTCTCCAATGAGCAGTTCTTC
>TRBJ2-1|few|TRBV3-1|-
CASSQSRVQFF
TGTGCCAGCAGCCAGAGTCGGGTGCAGTTCTTC
>TRBJ2-7|-|TRBV5-1|TRBD2
CASSLGVGRAREQYF
TGCGCCAGCAGCTTGGGGGTCGGGAGGGCGAGGGAGCAGTACTTC
>TRBJ2-7|few|TRBV7-9|-
CASSLQRGGSYEQYF
TGTGCCAGCAGCCTACAACGAGGGGGCTCCTACGAGCAGTACTTC
>TRBJ1-2|few|TRBV7-2|-
CASSRVWALDYGYTF
TGTGCCAGCAGTCGAGTATGGGCTCTCGACTATGGCTACACCTTC
>TRBJ2-1|few|TRBV7-9|TRBD2
CASSSARDYGNEQFF
TGTGCCAGCAGCTCGGCCCGGGACTATGGCAATGAGCAGTTCTTC
>TRBJ2-1|few|TRBV29-1|-
CSSDDRANEQFF
TGCAGCTCAGATGACAGAGCCAATGAGCAGTTCTTC
>TRBJ2-1|few|TRBV5-4|-
CASSLKTGDNEQFF
TGTGCCAGCAGCTTGAAGACCGGGGACAATGAGCAGTTCTTC
>TRBJ1-1|-|TRBV20-1|-
CSARVTGRPEAFF
TGCAGTGCTAGAGTAACAGGGCGCCCTGAAGCTTTCTTT
>TRBJ1-1|many|TRBV20-1|-
CSARRDGMNTEAFF
TGCAGTGCTAGGCGGGACGGAATGAACACTGAAGCTTTCTTT
>TRBJ2-3|many|TRBV15|TRBD2
CATSRTSGSTDTQYF
TGTGCCACCAGCAGGACTAGCGGGAGCACAGATACGCAGTATTTT
>TRBJ1-5|few|TRBV4-1|TRBD1
CASSQPDRARQPQHF
TGCGCCAGCAGCCAACCTGACAGGGCACGGCAGCCCCAGCATTTT
>TRBJ2-2|few|TRBV20-1|TRBD2
CSARGTSGGANTGELFF
TGCAGTGCTAGAGGGACTAGCGGGGGCGCGAACACCGGGGAGCTGTTTTTT
>TRBJ2-1|-|TRBV25-1|TRBD1
CASGLGQGVYNEQFF
TGTGCCAGCGGCTTGGGACAGGGGGTTTACAATGAGCAGTTCTTC
>TRBJ2-2|few|TRBV7-2|-
CASTRTAPNTGELFF
TGTGCCAGCACCAGGACTGCTCCGAACACCGGGGAGCTGTTTTTT
>TRBJ2-1|many|TRBV5-1|TRBD2
CASSLPSGDYNEQFF
TGCGCCAGCAGCCTCCCTAGCGGAGACTACAATGAGCAGTTCTTC
>TRBJ2-5|-|TRBV7-2|-
CASSLISSEGKKTQYF
TGTGCCAGCAGCTTAATTTCTAGCGAAGGGAAAAAGACCCAGTACTTC
>TRBJ1-2|few|TRBV18|-
CASSPARANYGYTF
TGTGCCAGCTCACCAGCCAGAGCTAACTATGGCTACACCTTC
>TRBJ2-2|-|TRBV13|-
CASSRSPSLNTGELFF
TGTGCCAGCAGCCGGTCCCCCTCCCTGAACACCGGGGAGCTGTTTTTT
>TRBJ2-3|-|TRBV20-1|TRBD2
CCASGRGASGGTDTQYF
TGCTGTGCTAGTGGGCGTGGGGCTAGCGGGGGCACAGATACGCAGTATTTT
>TRBJ2-1|few|TRBV5-1|TRBD2
CASSFAPGGTYNEQFF
TGCGCCAGCAGCTTTGCTCCGGGAGGGACCTACAATGAGCAGTTCTTC
>TRBJ2-1|few|TRBV10-3|-
CAISALKADEQFF
TGTGCCATCAGTGCCTTAAAGGCCGATGAGCAGTTCTTC
>TRBJ1-2|-|TRBV20-1|-
CSARIQGFGGYTF
TGCAGTGCTAGAATACAGGGCTTTGGAGGCTACACCTTC
>TRBJ1-6|few|TRBV20-1|-
CSAIGSGSSPLHF
TGCAGTGCTATCGGCTCAGGGTCCTCACCCCTCCACTTT
>TRBJ2-7|many|TRBV7-8|-
CASSLEVYEQYF
TGTGCCAGCAGCTTAGAAGTATACGAGCAGTACTTC
>TRBJ2-7|few|TRBV30|-
CAWRRGQTYEQYF
TGTGCCTGGAGGCGGGGGCAGACCTACGAGCAGTACTTC
>TRBJ1-2|many|TRBV20-1|TRBD1
CSARQTGTKGGYTF
TGCAGTGCTAGACAGACAGGGACTAAGGGGGGCTACACCTTC
>TRBJ2-6|once|TRBV3-1|TRBD2
CASSLRAGSSGANVLTF
TGTGCCAGCAGCCTAAGAGCGGGGTCGTCTGGGGCCAACGTCCTGACTTTC
>TRBJ1-2|few|TRBV6-2/TRBV6-3|TRBD1
CASSDWTGHGYTF
TGTGCCAGCAGTGACTGGACAGGGCATGGCTACACCTTC
>TRBJ2-3|many|TRBV20-1|-
CSARDYKGYTDTQYF
TGCAGTGCTAGAGATTACAAGGGCTACACAGATACGCAGTATTTT
>TRBJ2-5|many|TRBV5-6|TRBD1
CASSLVDRASQETQYF
TGTGCCAGCAGCTTGGTAGACAGGGCATCCCAAGAGACCCAGTACTTC
>TRBJ2-7|-|TRBV20-1|-
CSAQTRGYEQYF
TGCAGTGCCCAGACACGGGGATACGAGCAGTACTTC
>TRBJ2-7|few|TRBV11-2|TRBD2
CASLFSGSPAEQYF
TGTGCCAGCCTCTTTAGCGGGAGCCCGGCCGAGCAGTACTTC
>TRBJ1-3|few|TRBV5-1|-
CASSRGLGYSGNTIYF
TGCGCCAGCAGCCGAGGGTTGGGGTACTCTGGAAACACCATATATTTT